The rows below give T cell receptor beta chains drawn from one sample of a study of blood T cell repertoires in COVID-19. Using immunoSEQ multiplex PCR, the repertoire was profiled, and TCRdb retains in-frame clones only, with some absent. The table lists roughly 330,000 clones, 70% to 90% of them singletons. Sequencing used PBMCs or T cells enriched from blood (not recorded which). The receptors were gathered from a woman in her 30s who had recovered from COVID-19. The CDR3 runs from the conserved cysteine through the conserved F or W. The D gene is left open where the match is weak. Clone size appears in some rows only: once, few, many, or a class for an expanded clone.

>-|TRBV7-2|TRBD2|TRBJ2-3
TGTGCCAGCAGCCTGACTAGCTTTGTCGCAGATACGCAGTATTTT
CASSLTSFVADTQYF
>-|TRBV5-1|-|TRBJ2-2
TGCGCCAGCCGCGGGTCGGGCGGGGAGCTCACCGGGGAGCTGTTTTTT
CASRGSGGELTGELFF
>-|TRBV6-1|-|TRBJ2-1
TGTGCCAGCATGGGGGCCGGGACCCATGGCGGTGAGCAGTTCTTC
CASMGAGTHGGEQFF
>many|TRBV2|-|TRBJ1-5
TGTGCCAGCCAGGTAGTCGGCAAGAATCAGCCCCAGCATTTT
CASQVVGKNQPQHF
>-|TRBV2|-|TRBJ1-5
TGTGCCAGCAGACAAAGGGACTATGAACAGCCCCAGCATTTT
CASRQRDYEQPQHF
>-|TRBV6-5|-|TRBJ2-1
TGTGCCAGCAGTCCAGCGGTTTCCTACAATGAGCAGTTCTTC
CASSPAVSYNEQFF
>-|TRBV28|-|TRBJ2-3
TGTGCCAGCAGTCCCACCTTCGGGACAGATACGCAGTATTTT
CASSPTFGTDTQYF
>once|TRBV5-4|TRBD1|TRBJ1-3
TGTGCCAGCAGCCCTACAGGGGGTGGAAACACCATATATTTT
CASSPTGGGNTIYF
>-|TRBV6-2/TRBV6-3|TRBD2|TRBJ2-2
TGTGCCAGCAGTTGGGGACTAGCGAACACCGGGGAGCTGTTTTTT
CASSWGLANTGELFF
>-|TRBV4-2|TRBD2|TRBJ2-1
TGTGCCAGCAGCCAAGATTGGGGTAGCGGGGAGCCCTACAATGAGCAGTTCTTC
CASSQDWGSGEPYNEQFF
>-|TRBV6-2/TRBV6-3|-|TRBJ1-5
TGTGCCAGCAGTCACGGGGGGGACCAGCCCCAGCATTTT
CASSHGGDQPQHF
>-|TRBV27|-|TRBJ2-7
TGTGCCAGCAGTTTACGGGGGAAGGGCTACGAGCAGTACTTC
CASSLRGKGYEQYF
>-|TRBV7-9|-|TRBJ1-1
TGTGCCAGCAGCTTTCAAGAGAGTCGGACTGAAGCTTTCTTT
CASSFQESRTEAFF
>-|TRBV5-4|-|TRBJ1-6
TGTGCCAGCAGCTTGGCAGGGGAAGGTTCACCCCTCCACTTT
CASSLAGEGSPLHF
>-|TRBV5-6|-|TRBJ1-5
TGTGCCAGCAGCCCCTCGGCAGGTCCGGGGGGTCAGCCCCAGCATTTT
CASSPSAGPGGQPQHF
>-|TRBV11-2|-|TRBJ1-2
TGTGCCAGCAGCTTACCCGGGGTTGGCGGCTACACCTTC
CASSLPGVGGYTF
>-|TRBV5-1|TRBD2|TRBJ2-5
TGCGCCAGCAGCATACCTAGCGGGGGGTTCCAAGAGACCCAGTACTTC
CASSIPSGGFQETQYF
>-|TRBV7-8|-|TRBJ1-4
TGTGCCAGCAGCAAGAGGCCAAAAGGAGGAACTAATGAAAAACTGTTTTTT
CASSKRPKGGTNEKLFF
>few|TRBV4-1|TRBD2|TRBJ2-7
TGCGCCAGCAGCCAAGTTCTGGCTAGCGGGGACGACGAGCAGTACTTC
CASSQVLASGDDEQYF
>-|TRBV5-1|-|TRBJ1-2
TGCGCCAGCAGCCTTGTAACGGCGGGGAACTATGGCTACACCTTC
CASSLVTAGNYGYTF
>-|TRBV7-8|-|TRBJ2-1
TGTGCCAGCAGCTTAGCGCGGGCAGTTTCCTACAATGAGCAGTTCTTC
CASSLARAVSYNEQFF
>-|TRBV4-2|TRBD2|TRBJ2-1
TGTGCCAGCAGCCCGGCGGTAGCGGGGGGAGGTCACGAGCAGTTCTTC
CASSPAVAGGGHEQFF
>once|TRBV19|-|TRBJ1-5
TGTGCCAGTACAGGACAGTTAAATCAGCCCCAGCATTTT
CASTGQLNQPQHF
>few|TRBV6-5|TRBD2|TRBJ2-2
TGTGCCAGCAGTTCCCCCGGGGGGGCTAGCGGGGAGCTGTTTTTT
CASSSPGGASGELFF
>few|TRBV4-3|TRBD2|TRBJ2-1
TGCGCCAGCAGCCACAGCGGGGGATCCTACAATGAGCAGTTCTTC
CASSHSGGSYNEQFF
>-|TRBV27|TRBD1|TRBJ1-5
TGTGCCAGCAGTTTAAGGGCCAGGGGCAGGGGGGATTATAGCAATCAGCCCCAGCATTTT
CASSLRARGRGDYSNQPQHF
>-|TRBV19|-|TRBJ2-7
TGTGCCAGTAGTATAACGGCTAGCAGGGGCGAGCAGTACTTC
CASSITASRGEQYF
>-|TRBV28|-|TRBJ2-2
TGTGCCAGCATTGCAGGATCGAACACCGGGGAGCTGTTTTTT
CASIAGSNTGELFF
>-|TRBV4-1|-|TRBJ2-5
TGCGCCAGCAGCCAAGTTCCAATCGAGACCCAGTACTTC
CASSQVPIETQYF
>-|TRBV5-4|TRBD2|TRBJ2-5
TGTGCCAGCAGCATTCACAGCGGGGGGGCCTCGGAGACCCAGTACTTC
CASSIHSGGASETQYF
>-|TRBV19|TRBD1|TRBJ2-2
TGTGCCACCACAGGGGACACCGGGGAGCTGTTTTTT
CATTGDTGELFF
>-|TRBV24-1|TRBD1|TRBJ1-2
TGTGCCACCAGTGACCCCTACAGGGGTACTGGCTACACCTTC
CATSDPYRGTGYTF
>few|TRBV19|-|TRBJ1-2
TGTGCCAGTAGTTGGGGCGGCGCTACTAACTATGGCTACACCTTC
CASSWGGATNYGYTF
>-|TRBV19|TRBD2|TRBJ2-3
TGTGCCAGTAGTATTGGTAGCGGGGGTTACACAGATACGCAGTATTTT
CASSIGSGGYTDTQYF
>-|TRBV5-1|-|TRBJ1-2
TGCGCCAGCAGCTCCACGGCGGGGGGCGCGTCTGGCTACACCTTC
CASSSTAGGASGYTF
>-|TRBV7-9|-|TRBJ1-3
TGTGCCAGCAGCTCAGAAAGCTCTGGAAACACCATATATTTT
CASSSESSGNTIYF
>-|TRBV27|TRBD2|TRBJ2-7
TGTGCCAGCAGCCGTATCTTGCGAGGCGGGGGTGACGAGCAGTACTTC
CASSRILRGGGDEQYF
>-|TRBV7-9|TRBD1|TRBJ1-2
TGTGCCAGCACGCCCGGGACAGTGGGCTATGGCTACACCTTC
CASTPGTVGYGYTF
>-|TRBV2|TRBD1|TRBJ2-7
TGTGCCAGCAGGATGGACAGGGGAACTTACGAGCAGTACTTC
CASRMDRGTYEQYF
>once|TRBV27|TRBD1|TRBJ1-3
TGTGCCAGCAGTTTACAGGGGGGAGGAAACACCATATATTTT
CASSLQGGGNTIYF
>few|TRBV5-8|-|TRBJ1-2
TGTGCCAGCAGCTTGTTTTCTGGGGGCGGAGATGGCTACACCTTC
CASSLFSGGGDGYTF
>-|TRBV3-1/TRBV3-2|-|TRBJ2-5
TGTGCCAGCAGCCAAAGAGGGTCCCTACGGGGTAAGGGAGAGACCCAGTACTTC
CASSQRGSLRGKGETQYF
>-|TRBV7-2|TRBD1|TRBJ2-7
TGTGCCAGCAGCTTAACCGGACGGGACAGAGGCCACGAGCAGTACTTC
CASSLTGRDRGHEQYF
>few|TRBV6-1|TRBD1|TRBJ1-4
TGTGCCAGCAGTGACGTCGCGGACAGGGGGGAAAAACTGTTTTTT
CASSDVADRGEKLFF